The clone carrying this T cell receptor beta chain came up many times. The antigen remains unidentified. The data stem from a study of early T cells in non-severe SARS-CoV-2 infection. Findings and limits, study-wide: There was a bias toward anti-spike CD8 responses in VDJdb matching, which missed private and CD4 specificities.

The TCR library protocol was used to attach unique molecular identifiers. These identifiers were attached to individual cDNA molecules. Using its own MiXCR run on the 5' RACE reads, TCRdb lists one record per CDR3 protein. The sample lists 100,000 to 130,000 distinct CDR3 sequences; over 8.5% were seen once. CDR3 length: 17 amino acids. The germline gives CDR1 SGDLS, CDR2 YYNGEE. The V segment lost 4 bases and the J segment 4 bases; nucleotides outside the gene matches: 11. The genes are TRBV9 and TRBJ2-6; 7 bases match TRBD1. Material: whole blood. The TCR sequence derives from an adult who was a healthcare worker with PCR-confirmed SARS-CoV-2 infection or an uninfected control (not recorded which). This chain's CDR3 is CASSSDRWVAGANVLTF. The CDR3 nucleotides read TGTGCCAGCAGCTCGGACAGGTGGGTGGCCGGGGCCAACGTCCTGACTTTC.